The following is a T cell receptor (beta chain) sequence with its context. This sample is part of a study of blood T cell repertoires in COVID-19. Study-wide context: Samples came from the United States, Italy and Spain, spanning acute and convalescent COVID-19.

The table came from immunoSEQ multiplex PCR; TCRdb's copy has only in-frame clones and leaves some out. This sample has 300,000 to 350,000 clones; approximately 85% occur once, and the top ten carry around 2.1%. The CDR3 is 15 amino acids. The ends lost 6 bases at V and 6 bases at J; junction bases unmatched: 10. CDR1 is LNHDA, CDR2 SQIVND, per germline (reference sequence). This chain joins TRBV19 and TRBJ2-3; 9 bases are shared with TRBD1. Sequencing was done on a sample of PBMCs or T cells enriched from blood (not recorded which). The TCR was taken from a man aged 25-40 years who had recovered from COVID-19. The CDR3 here is CASSPGQGRWDTQYF. For the CDR3, the DNA is TGTGCCAGTAGCCCCGGACAGGGGCGGTGGGATACGCAGTATTTT.